The clone carrying this T cell receptor (beta chain) was counted a few times. What it binds is unknown. TCRdb re-analysed the 5' RACE reads in MiXCR, keeping a single row per CDR3 protein. Of 200,000 to 250,000 distinct CDR3 sequences in the sample, about 7.1% are singletons; the top ten hold around 0.9%. This entry comes from a study of T cells after yellow fever vaccination. Background on the study: Each low-cell-number fraction was prepared by means of SMART-Seq v4 Ultra Low Input.

Study observations and caveats: Highly abundant clonotypes carried over from the bulk population could end up in FACS-sorted repertoires as contaminants. Though weaker, the secondary response peaked faster, on day 5 versus 15. The booster response re-showed most primary clones: 96% CD4, about 89% CD8.

Deletions cut 8 bases from V and 1 base from J, with 14 bases between. Germline loops: CDR1 GTSNPN, CDR2 SVGIG (reference sequence). The CDR3 sequence is 13 residues long. The gene calls are TRBV30 and TRBJ1-1, with D possibly being TRBD1 (6 bases). Sequencing was performed on CD4+ T cells sorted from PBMCs, taken 15 days after the yellow fever booster vaccination. The sequence came from a man aged 25-45 years who received the YFV17D yellow fever vaccine. CDR3 sequence (DNA): TGTGCCGGCAGAGGACAGCCGAACACTGAAGCTTTCTTT. Its protein is CAGRGQPNTEAFF.